This T cell receptor (beta chain) was captured in a study of Ad26.COV2.S vaccination and SARS-CoV-2 variants. Study information: Participants got Ad26.COV2.S intramuscularly, once or twice 56 days apart.

The CDR3 length is 18 residues. V trimming: 1 base; J trimming: 1 base; junction bases outside the gene matches: 9. Germline V gene sequence: CDR1 SEHNR, CDR2 FQNEAQ (reference sequence). Specified treatment: some 20 received Ad26.COV2.S at low or high dose, single or two shots; about five received placebo; per-sample allocation not given. Sampling was done on day 63 after the first vaccine or placebo injection. This clone was found once. TCRdb keeps only in-frame clones here, not all; method: immunoSEQ multiplex PCR. The table includes fewer than 900,000 clones, more than 70% detected once. Here the sequenced sample was peripheral blood, taken in a trial of Ad26.COV2.S vaccine versus placebo. The chain uses TRBV7-9 and TRBJ2-3; TRBD2 matches 9 bases. This receptor was taken from a person aged 18 to 65 who received the Ad26.COV2.S COVID-19 vaccine or a placebo. The CDR3 nucleotides are TGTGCCAGCAGCTTAGTTCGGAGTAGCGGGAGTCGCACAGATACGCAGTATTTT. It is translated as CASSLVRSSGSRTDTQYF.